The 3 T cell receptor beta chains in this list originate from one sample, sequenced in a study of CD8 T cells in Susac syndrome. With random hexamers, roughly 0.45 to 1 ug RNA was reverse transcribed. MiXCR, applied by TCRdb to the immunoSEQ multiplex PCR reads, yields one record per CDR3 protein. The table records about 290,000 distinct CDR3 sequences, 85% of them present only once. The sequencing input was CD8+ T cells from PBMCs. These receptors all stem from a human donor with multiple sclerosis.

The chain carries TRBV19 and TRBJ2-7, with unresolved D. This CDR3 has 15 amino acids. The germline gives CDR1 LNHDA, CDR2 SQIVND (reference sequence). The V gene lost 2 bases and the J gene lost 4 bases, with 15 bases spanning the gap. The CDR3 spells CASSIILGAYYEQYF. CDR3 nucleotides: TGTGCCAGTAGTATAATCCTCGGCGCATATTACGAGCAGTACTTC.

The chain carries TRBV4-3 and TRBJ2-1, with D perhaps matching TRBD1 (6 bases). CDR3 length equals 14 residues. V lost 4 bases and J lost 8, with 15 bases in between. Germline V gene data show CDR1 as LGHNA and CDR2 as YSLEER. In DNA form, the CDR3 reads TGCGCCAGCAGCCCAGGGGCAGGGGTGGATGAGCAGTTCTTC. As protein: CASSPGAGVDEQFF.

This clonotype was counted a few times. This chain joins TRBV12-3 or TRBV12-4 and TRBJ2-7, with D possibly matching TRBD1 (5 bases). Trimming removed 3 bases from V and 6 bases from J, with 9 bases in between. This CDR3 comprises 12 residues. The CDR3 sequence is CASSFGRAEQYF. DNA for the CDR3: TGTGCCAGCAGTTTCGGCAGGGCCGAGCAGTACTTC.